Presented here are 4 T cell receptor beta chains from one specimen sequenced in a study of blood T cells in healthy people across ages. Then a second PCR, running about 6 to 12 cycles, was carried out with a sample-barcoded 5' primer and a J-beta primer mix. Using its own MiXCR run on the 5' RACE reads, TCRdb lists one record per CDR3 protein. Seen here are roughly 700,000 distinct CDR3 sequences, approximately 31% observed once, and the top ten hold just over 15%. Specimen: blood. These receptors were obtained from a woman over 75 in good health.

This clonotype was detected ten times or more. CDR3 amino acids: CASSYRDSPLSTDTQYF. The CDR3 region has the DNA TGTGCCAGCAGCTACCGGGACTCGCCCCTCTCCACAGATACGCAGTATTTT. The rearrangement links TRBV7-8 to TRBJ2-3; D possibly corresponds to TRBD2 (6 bases). This CDR3 is 17 amino acids long. Germline V gene data show CDR1 as SGHVS and CDR2 as FQNEAQ. Trimming pared 4 bases from V and 2 bases from J, leaving 19 bases between.

This clonotype was observed at least ten times. Here the CDR3 reads CSVETARGTDTQYF. The CDR3, as DNA: TGCAGCGTTGAGACCGCGAGGGGCACAGATACGCAGTATTTT. The chain carries TRBV29-1 and TRBJ2-3; D might be TRBD2 (5 bases). Germline-derived CDR1 and CDR2 are SQVTM and ANQGSEA. Trimming removed 3 bases from V and 1 base from J, with 11 bases in between. This CDR3 has 14 amino acids.

This clonotype appeared many times. Here the CDR3 reads CASSPDGGYEQYF. The CDR3 DNA is TGTGCCAGCAGCCCTGATGGGGGGTACGAGCAGTACTTC. The chain uses TRBV7-9 and TRBJ2-7; TRBD2 might be the D (6 bases). Germline loops: CDR1 SEHNR, CDR2 FQNEAQ (reference sequence). V was cut by 5 bases and J by 4 bases, with 12 bases left in between. The CDR3 contains 13 residues.

To note about this clonotype: This may stem from a read error, because a much larger clone lies one nucleotide away. The V gene is TRBV20-1, the J gene TRBJ2-7; 7 positions match TRBD1. This CDR3 spans 14 amino acids. The V gene end was trimmed by 6 bases and the J gene end by 3 bases; junction bases not matched to a gene: 11. Per germline, CDR1 DFQATT and CDR2 SNEGSKA (reference sequence). The CDR3 sequence: CSAKRTGARYEQYF. DNA of the CDR3: TGCAGTGCCAAACGGACAGGAGCTCGCTACGAGCAGTACTTC.